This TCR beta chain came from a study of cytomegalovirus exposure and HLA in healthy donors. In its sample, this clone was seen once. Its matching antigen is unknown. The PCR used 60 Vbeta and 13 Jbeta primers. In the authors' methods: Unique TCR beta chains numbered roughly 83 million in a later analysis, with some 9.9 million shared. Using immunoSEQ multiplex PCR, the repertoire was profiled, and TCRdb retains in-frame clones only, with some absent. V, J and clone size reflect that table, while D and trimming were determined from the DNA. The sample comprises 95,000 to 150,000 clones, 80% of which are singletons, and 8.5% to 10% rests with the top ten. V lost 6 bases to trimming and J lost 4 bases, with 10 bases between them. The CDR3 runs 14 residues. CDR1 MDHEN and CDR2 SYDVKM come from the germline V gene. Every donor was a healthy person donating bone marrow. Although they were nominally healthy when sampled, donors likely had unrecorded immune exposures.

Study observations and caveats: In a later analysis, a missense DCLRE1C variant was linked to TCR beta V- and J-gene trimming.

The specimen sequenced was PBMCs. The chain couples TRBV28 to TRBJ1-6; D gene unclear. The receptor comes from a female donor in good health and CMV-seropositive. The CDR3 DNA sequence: TGTGCCAGCAGCCAGGCCTTTTATAATTCACCCCTCCACTTT. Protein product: CASSQAFYNSPLHF.